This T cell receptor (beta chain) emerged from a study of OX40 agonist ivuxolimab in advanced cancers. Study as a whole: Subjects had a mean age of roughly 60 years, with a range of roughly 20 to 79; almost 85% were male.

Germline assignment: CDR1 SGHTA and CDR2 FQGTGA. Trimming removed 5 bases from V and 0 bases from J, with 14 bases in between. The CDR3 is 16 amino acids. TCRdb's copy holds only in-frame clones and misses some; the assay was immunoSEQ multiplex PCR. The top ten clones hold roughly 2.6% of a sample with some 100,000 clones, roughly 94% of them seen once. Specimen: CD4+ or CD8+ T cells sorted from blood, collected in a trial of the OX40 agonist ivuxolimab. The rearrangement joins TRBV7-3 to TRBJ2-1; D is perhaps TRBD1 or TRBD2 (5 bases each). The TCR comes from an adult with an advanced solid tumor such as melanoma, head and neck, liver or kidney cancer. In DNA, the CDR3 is TGTGCCAGCAGCACCCCGGACGGGACCTCCTACAATGAGCAGTTCTTC. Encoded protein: CASSTPDGTSYNEQFF.